This TCR beta chain was retrieved from a study of blood T cell repertoires in COVID-19. As for the study in general: Sites across the United States, Italy and Spain contributed samples from acute and convalescent COVID-19. T cells, B-cell-depleted T cells, or PBMCs supplied cDNA or gDNA.

In the original workflow: Nucleated cell number was recorded as an estimate derived from reference gene primer amplification. Sequencing was performed with immunoSEQ multiplex PCR; in TCRdb, only in-frame clones are kept and a portion is missing. The V and J calls and clone size come from that table; D and trimming were worked out from the DNA. This table holds around 95,000 clones, more than 70% found once. J was trimmed by 4 bases and V by 6 bases; bases with no gene match: 24. The CDR3 runs to 19 residues. Germline CDR1 MRHNA, CDR2 SNTAGT. This TCR was sampled from a human donor in a cohort sampled during active COVID-19. The sample comprised peripheral blood. The chain employs TRBV6-4 and TRBJ2-7, with 7 bases lining up with TRBD1. For the CDR3, the DNA is TGTGCCAGCAGCAGTTCCGAGACAGGGTACATGGGGAAGTCGTACGAGCAGTACTTC. It is translated as CASSSSETGYMGKSYEQYF.